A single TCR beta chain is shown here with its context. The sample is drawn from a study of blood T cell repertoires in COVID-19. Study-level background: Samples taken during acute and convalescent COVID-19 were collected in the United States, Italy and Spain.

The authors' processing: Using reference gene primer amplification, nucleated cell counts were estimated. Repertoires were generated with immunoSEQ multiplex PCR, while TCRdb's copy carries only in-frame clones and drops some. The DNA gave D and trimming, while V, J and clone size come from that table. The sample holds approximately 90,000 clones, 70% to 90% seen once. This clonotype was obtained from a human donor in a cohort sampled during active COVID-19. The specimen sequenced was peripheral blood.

The CDR3 DNA sequence: TGTGCCAGCAGCCAAGGGCCAGCGGGGTTGGGGGATACGCAGTATTTT. Translated, it gives CASSQGPAGLGDTQYF. This sequence joins TRBV4-2 and TRBJ2-3; the match to TRBD2 covers 7 bases. V was pared by 1 base and J by 6 bases, with 10 bases of the junction left unmatched. This CDR3 region has 16 residues. Germline V lookup: CDR1 LGHNA, CDR2 YNFKEQ.